A selection of T cell receptor beta chains follows, all from one sample in a study of blood T cell repertoires in COVID-19. The method was immunoSEQ multiplex PCR; TCRdb's version includes in-frame clones alone and lacks a portion of them. This sample carries about 130,000 clones, around 87% of them seen once, and the ten largest clones take 3.6%. Sequencing was carried out using peripheral blood. All receptors derive from an older woman with acute or convalescent COVID-19. CDR3s include the opening cysteine and the closing phenylalanine or tryptophan. A D gene is named only where the DNA matches it firmly. Clone size is shown for a subset of rows, as once, few, many or a class of expanded clone.

size: .
D: .
V: TRBV19
J: TRBJ2-5
DNA: TGTGCCAGTAGTCAGTGGCGGGATCAAGAGACCCAGTACTTC
CDR3: CASSQWRDQETQYF

size: .
D: .
V: TRBV19
J: TRBJ1-5
DNA: TGTGCCAGTAGTATGGGCACAAATCAGCCCCAGCATTTT
CDR3: CASSMGTNQPQHF

size: .
D: .
V: TRBV30
J: TRBJ2-1
DNA: TGTGCCTGGAGTATTAAGGGGGTCTGGGAGCAGTTCTTC
CDR3: CAWSIKGVWEQFF

size: .
D: TRBD1
V: TRBV18
J: TRBJ1-1
DNA: TGTGCCAGCTCACCCCGGGACAGGGTTCTTCAGGGGGACACTGAAGCTTTCTTT
CDR3: CASSPRDRVLQGDTEAFF

size: .
D: .
V: TRBV10-3
J: TRBJ2-5
DNA: TGTGCCATCAGTGATGCAGGGGCAGAGACCCAGTACTTC
CDR3: CAISDAGAETQYF

size: .
D: .
V: TRBV11-2
J: TRBJ1-1
DNA: TGTGCCAGCAGCTTAAAGTCAGGGGTGAGCACTGAAGCTTTCTTT
CDR3: CASSLKSGVSTEAFF

size: .
D: .
V: TRBV4-2
J: TRBJ2-5
DNA: TGTGCCAGCAGCCAAGGCCAGCAAGAGACCCAGTACTTC
CDR3: CASSQGQQETQYF

size: few
D: .
V: TRBV9
J: TRBJ1-2
DNA: TGTGCCAGCAGCAAGGGACAATATGGCTACACCTTC
CDR3: CASSKGQYGYTF

size: .
D: .
V: TRBV10-3
J: TRBJ1-6
DNA: TGTGCCATCAGTGAGTCTCAGGGAAAGAATTCACCCCTCCACTTT
CDR3: CAISESQGKNSPLHF

size: .
D: TRBD1
V: TRBV11-2
J: TRBJ2-1
DNA: TGTGCCAGCAGCGCCCGGACAGGGAAGGAGTTCTTC
CDR3: CASSARTGKEFF

size: few
D: TRBD2
V: TRBV4-2
J: TRBJ2-1
DNA: TGTGCCAGCAGCCAAGATCCTAGCGGGAGCGGGTCCTACAATGAGCAGTTCTTC
CDR3: CASSQDPSGSGSYNEQFF

size: .
D: TRBD1
V: TRBV7-9
J: TRBJ1-5
DNA: TGTGCCAGCAGCTTTGGGACAGGGGGCCGGAATCAGCCCCAGCATTTT
CDR3: CASSFGTGGRNQPQHF

size: .
D: .
V: TRBV12-1
J: TRBJ2-7
DNA: TGTGCCAGCAGCTCACCGGGACTATCCTACGAGCAGTACTTC
CDR3: CASSSPGLSYEQYF

size: .
D: TRBD1
V: TRBV23-1
J: TRBJ1-1
DNA: TGCGCCAACATCCCGGACAGGGTAAATTATTACACTGAAGCTTTCTTT
CDR3: CANIPDRVNYYTEAFF

size: once
D: .
V: TRBV10-3
J: TRBJ1-1
DNA: TGTGCCATCAGTGAGTCTCCCGATTACAGTCAAGCTTTCTTT
CDR3: CAISESPDYSQAFF

size: once
D: TRBD1
V: TRBV2
J: TRBJ1-1
DNA: TGTGCCAGCACTGTGACAGGGCTGAACACTGAAGCTTTCTTT
CDR3: CASTVTGLNTEAFF

size: .
D: TRBD2
V: TRBV3-1/TRBV3-2
J: TRBJ2-3
DNA: TGTGCCAGCAGCCAAAGCGGGGGCACAGATACGCAGTATTTT
CDR3: CASSQSGGTDTQYF

size: .
D: .
V: TRBV9
J: TRBJ2-1
DNA: TGTGCCAGCAGCGGGGGGCGGGAGTCCTACAATGAGCAGTTCTTC
CDR3: CASSGGRESYNEQFF

size: .
D: .
V: TRBV6-5
J: TRBJ1-4
DNA: TGTGCCAGCAGTTACCGGGGAAAGGAAAAACTGTTTTTT
CDR3: CASSYRGKEKLFF

size: .
D: TRBD1
V: TRBV5-1
J: TRBJ1-3
DNA: TGCGCCAGCAGCTCGGGACAGGTTGGAAACACCATATATTTT
CDR3: CASSSGQVGNTIYF

size: .
D: .
V: TRBV19
J: TRBJ1-6
DNA: TGTGCCAGTTCACCCAGGGATTCACCCCTCCACTTT
CDR3: CASSPRDSPLHF

size: .
D: TRBD2
V: TRBV19
J: TRBJ2-2
DNA: TGTGCCAGTAGTCCGCTGACTAGCGGGAGGGGTAATACCGGGGAGCTGTTTTTT
CDR3: CASSPLTSGRGNTGELFF

size: .
D: .
V: TRBV11-1
J: TRBJ2-1
DNA: TGTGCCAGCAGCTTAGAGTCCGGGAGTCTTCAGTTCTTC
CDR3: CASSLESGSLQFF

size: .
D: TRBD2
V: TRBV18
J: TRBJ2-1
DNA: TGTGCCAGCTCACCGGGACTAGCGGGAGTTGGTAATGAGCAGTTCTTC
CDR3: CASSPGLAGVGNEQFF

size: .
D: TRBD1
V: TRBV28
J: TRBJ1-2
DNA: TGTGCCAGCAGTCGGACAGGGGGCGACTATGGCTACACCTTC
CDR3: CASSRTGGDYGYTF

size: .
D: TRBD2
V: TRBV9
J: TRBJ2-5
DNA: TGTGCCAGCAGCGTTAGCAGTTGGGGGGGCCAAGAGACCCAGTACTTC
CDR3: CASSVSSWGGQETQYF

size: .
D: .
V: TRBV5-5
J: TRBJ2-7
DNA: TGTGCCAGCAGCCGGGCGCTCCCCCGACGACAACTAGCCTACGAGCAGTACTTC
CDR3: CASSRALPRRQLAYEQYF

size: .
D: .
V: TRBV18
J: TRBJ1-1
DNA: TGTGCCAGCTCACCCTTAGGGCCAGGGCAGCCCAAACTCCTGAACACTGAAGCTTTCTTT
CDR3: CASSPLGPGQPKLLNTEAFF

size: .
D: .
V: TRBV5-5
J: TRBJ2-2
DNA: TGTGCCAGCAGCCTGTCGGAAGGGGGTGACGGGGAGCTGTTTTTT
CDR3: CASSLSEGGDGELFF

size: .
D: TRBD2
V: TRBV5-4
J: TRBJ2-1
DNA: TGTGCCAGCAGCTTGGAGCGGGAGAGGAATGAGCAGTTCTTC
CDR3: CASSLERERNEQFF

size: .
D: TRBD2
V: TRBV29-1
J: TRBJ2-1
DNA: TGCAGCGCTCGCCGGGGGGACAATGAGCAGTTCTTC
CDR3: CSARRGDNEQFF

size: .
D: .
V: TRBV9
J: TRBJ1-3
DNA: TGTGCCAGCAGCCTGACCGCTGGAGGGTCCGGAAACACCATATATTTT
CDR3: CASSLTAGGSGNTIYF

size: few
D: TRBD1
V: TRBV3-1/TRBV3-2
J: TRBJ1-1
DNA: TGTGCCAGCAGCCGGGGACAGGTGAACACTGAAGCTTTCTTT
CDR3: CASSRGQVNTEAFF

size: .
D: .
V: TRBV27
J: TRBJ1-1
DNA: TGTGCCAGCAGTAAAACAGGGCGTAACACTGAAGCTTTCTTT
CDR3: CASSKTGRNTEAFF

size: .
D: .
V: TRBV28
J: TRBJ1-2
DNA: TGTGCCAGCAGTGACGTAATACAGAGCTATGGCTACACCTTC
CDR3: CASSDVIQSYGYTF

size: .
D: .
V: TRBV29-1
J: TRBJ2-1
DNA: TGCAGCGTTGATTCCTACCGGCGGGGTGAGCAGTTCTTC
CDR3: CSVDSYRRGEQFF

size: .
D: TRBD1
V: TRBV18
J: TRBJ1-2
DNA: TGTGCCAGCTCACCACTAGTGACAGGGGTTCCTATGGGCTACACCTTC
CDR3: CASSPLVTGVPMGYTF

size: .
D: TRBD1
V: TRBV18
J: TRBJ2-3
DNA: TGTGCCAGCTCACCTCAACAGGGGGTGAGCACAGATACGCAGTATTTT
CDR3: CASSPQQGVSTDTQYF

size: .
D: .
V: TRBV5-1
J: TRBJ1-1
DNA: TGCGCCAGCAGCCCGAGGGCGGGGGACGGCTCTGAAGCTTTCTTT
CDR3: CASSPRAGDGSEAFF

size: .
D: .
V: TRBV6-6
J: TRBJ1-2
DNA: TGTGCCAGCGCGGGGGATGGCTACACCTTC
CDR3: CASAGDGYTF

size: .
D: TRBD2
V: TRBV7-2
J: TRBJ2-5
DNA: TGTGCCAGCAGCTTTAATTTAGGGGCGGGAGGGGAGACCCAGTACTTC
CDR3: CASSFNLGAGGETQYF

size: .
D: .
V: TRBV18
J: TRBJ1-1
DNA: TGTGCCAGCTCACCACTCAGTAACACTGAAGCTTTCTTT
CDR3: CASSPLSNTEAFF

size: .
D: .
V: TRBV6-5
J: TRBJ1-5
DNA: TGTGCCAGCAGGAGTGAGGGAGGAGGCAATCAGCCCCAGCATTTT
CDR3: CASRSEGGGNQPQHF

size: .
D: TRBD1
V: TRBV2
J: TRBJ1-4
DNA: TGTGCCAGCAGGGGGACAGGGGGGGAAAAACTGTTTTTT
CDR3: CASRGTGGEKLFF

size: .
D: .
V: TRBV7-8
J: TRBJ1-1
DNA: TGTGCCAGCAGCTTAGGGAGAACTGAAGCTTTCTTT
CDR3: CASSLGRTEAFF